A selection of T cell receptor beta chains follows, all from one sample in a study of OX40 agonist ivuxolimab in advanced cancers. Measured with immunoSEQ multiplex PCR; TCRdb has only the in-frame clones, and not every one. The table lists 100,000 or so clones, approximately 91% of them singletons. Sequenced material: CD4+ or CD8+ T cells sorted from blood, taken in a trial of the OX40 agonist ivuxolimab. The receptors were gathered from an adult with an advanced solid tumor such as melanoma, head and neck, liver or kidney cancer. The CDR3 runs from the conserved cysteine through the conserved F or W. Each record gives: clone size, V gene, D gene, J gene, CDR3 DNA, CDR3 protein. D genes are given only for firm matches. Clone size, where shown, is once, few, many, or a class for clones that have expanded.

>.|TRBV28|.|TRBJ1-2
TGTGCCAGCAGACCTCCCGAACAGGGACCTATTAACTATGGCTACACCTTC
CASRPPEQGPINYGYTF
>.|TRBV6-1|.|TRBJ2-1
TGTGCCAGCAGTGAACCCGGCGGGACAGACAATGAGCAGTTCTTC
CASSEPGGTDNEQFF
>.|TRBV30|TRBD2|TRBJ2-7
TGTGCCTGGTCCCCTCCCGGGAGGGCCTACGAGCAGTACTTC
CAWSPPGRAYEQYF
>.|TRBV6-1|TRBD1|TRBJ2-2
TGTGCCAGCAGAGGACAGGTTAACACCGGGGAGCTGTTTTTT
CASRGQVNTGELFF
>once|TRBV5-1|.|TRBJ1-1
TGCGCCAGCAGCTTGACTGGGGCACTGACCACTGAAGCTTTCTTT
CASSLTGALTTEAFF
>.|TRBV27|.|TRBJ1-3
TGTGCCAGCAGTTTATCTCTTTCCCGGGGAGCTGGAAACACCATATATTTT
CASSLSLSRGAGNTIYF
>.|TRBV28|TRBD1|TRBJ2-7
TGTGCCAGGGCCGGACAGGGGCTCTCCTACGAGCAGTACTTC
CARAGQGLSYEQYF
>.|TRBV29-1|TRBD1|TRBJ1-1
TGCAGCGTGGGTACAGGGGGCACTGAAGCTTTCTTT
CSVGTGGTEAFF
>.|TRBV5-1|.|TRBJ1-3
TGCGCCAGCAGCTCGGACAGCGGCTCTGGAAACACCATATATTTT
CASSSDSGSGNTIYF
>.|TRBV23-1|.|TRBJ1-1
TGCGCCAGTCAGAGGCAGGTGGGAAAAACTGAAGCTTTCTTT
CASQRQVGKTEAFF
>.|TRBV11-2|TRBD1|TRBJ1-4
TGTGCCAGCAGCTTTGGACAGGCCACAACTAATGAAAAACTGTTTTTT
CASSFGQATTNEKLFF
>once|TRBV25-1|.|TRBJ1-4
TGTGCCAGCAGTGATACTAGGAGGGGGAATGAAAAACTGTTTTTT
CASSDTRRGNEKLFF
>.|TRBV30|.|TRBJ2-5
TGTGCCCGTAGGTTTGGGGGGGAGACCCAGTACTTC
CARRFGGETQYF
>once|TRBV6-6|TRBD1|TRBJ1-5
TGTGCCAGCAGTTACTCCGACAGGGGTCAGCCCCAGCATTTT
CASSYSDRGQPQHF
>.|TRBV6-5|.|TRBJ2-5
TGTGCCAGCAGCGGACGGGACTTACAAGAGACCCAGTACTTC
CASSGRDLQETQYF
>.|TRBV28|TRBD1|TRBJ2-4
TGTGCCAGCAGTTTATCTACCACCCGGACAGGGGGCGCTGGGGACTTC
CASSLSTTRTGGAGDF
>.|TRBV28|.|TRBJ2-7
TGTGCCAGCAGTGGGTGGGGGGGCCCCAACTACGAGCAGTACTTC
CASSGWGGPNYEQYF
>.|TRBV10-3|.|TRBJ2-7
TGTGCCATCACAGGGAACTCCTACGAGCAGTACTTC
CAITGNSYEQYF
>.|TRBV4-3|TRBD2|TRBJ2-5
TGCGCCAGCAGCCCGGGGCTGACTAGCGCACAAGAGACCCAGTACTTC
CASSPGLTSAQETQYF
>.|TRBV5-4|TRBD1|TRBJ2-7
TGTGCCAGCAGCGGTGGGACAGGTCAGTTCTACGAGCAGTACTTC
CASSGGTGQFYEQYF
>.|TRBV5-6|TRBD2|TRBJ2-5
TGTGCCAGCAGCTTGGGTCCTGTGACTAGCGGGACCCAGTACTTC
CASSLGPVTSGTQYF
>.|TRBV5-8|TRBD1|TRBJ2-7
TGTGCCAGCAGCTTGAGAGGGGGCCTCGAGCAGTACTTC
CASSLRGGLEQYF
>.|TRBV4-1|TRBD1|TRBJ1-2
TGCGCCAGCAGCCAAGATCGATCCGGGACAGGGTTCCGCGGCTACACCTTC
CASSQDRSGTGFRGYTF
>.|TRBV19|.|TRBJ1-4
TGTGCCAGTAGTATAACTGGGGTGTATGAAAAACTGTTTTTT
CASSITGVYEKLFF
>.|TRBV21-1|.|TRBJ1-1
TGTGCCAGCAGCACGGAGGCCAGTGACCCCCCCGTGAACACTGAAGCTTTCTTT
CASSTEASDPPVNTEAFF
>.|TRBV7-8|TRBD2|TRBJ2-7
TGTGCCAGCAGCTGGGAGCGGGGGAACTCCTACGAGCAGTACTTC
CASSWERGNSYEQYF
>.|TRBV28|TRBD1|TRBJ2-2
TGTGCCAGCGGGGGGGACAGGGCTAACACCGGGGAGCTGTTTTTT
CASGGDRANTGELFF
>.|TRBV28|TRBD2|TRBJ2-7
TGTGCCAGCAGCCTGCTAGCGGGAACCTACGAGCAGTACTTC
CASSLLAGTYEQYF
>.|TRBV7-9|.|TRBJ2-3
TGTGCCAGCAGCTTAACCGGTGGCACAGATACGCAGTATTTT
CASSLTGGTDTQYF
>.|TRBV29-1|.|TRBJ2-2
TGCAGCGTTCGCCCCGACGCAAAGGCCGGGGAGCTGTTTTTT
CSVRPDAKAGELFF
>.|TRBV7-9|TRBD2|TRBJ2-1
TGTGCCAGCAGCCCTAGCGGGGGGGCCGTCAATGAGCAGTTCTTC
CASSPSGGAVNEQFF
>.|TRBV11-1|.|TRBJ1-1
TGTGCCAGCAGCTTAGGGTCAGGACAAAACACTGAAGCTTTCTTT
CASSLGSGQNTEAFF
>.|TRBV11-3|.|TRBJ2-5
TGTGCCAGCAGCTTAGTAGGGGGTCGCGGGTACCAAGAGACCCAGTACTTC
CASSLVGGRGYQETQYF
>once|TRBV23-1|TRBD1|TRBJ1-5
TGCGCCAGCAGTCAACGCGGACAGGGAGCAGTTCAGCCCCAGCATTTT
CASSQRGQGAVQPQHF
>.|TRBV6-5|.|TRBJ2-3
TGTGCCAGCAGTACCCCACGGGCAGATACGCAGTATTTT
CASSTPRADTQYF
>.|TRBV7-2|.|TRBJ1-6
TGTGCCAGCAGCTTAGTTTATGGGTCGGGGAATTCACCCCTCCACTTT
CASSLVYGSGNSPLHF
>.|TRBV30|TRBD2|TRBJ2-1
TGTGCCTGGAGCTCCGTCACTCTAGCGGGAGCCTACAATGAGCAGTTCTTC
CAWSSVTLAGAYNEQFF
>.|TRBV9|.|TRBJ2-7
TGTGCCAGCAGCGTTTCGGGAGAAGACGTGAGGGAGCAGTACTTC
CASSVSGEDVREQYF
>.|TRBV7-2|.|TRBJ2-7
TGTGCCAGCAGCTTAGCAGGCGTAACATCCTACGAGCAGTACTTC
CASSLAGVTSYEQYF
>.|TRBV6-5|TRBD1|TRBJ1-2
TGTGCCAGCAGACCCGGACAGGGCTATGGCTACACCTTC
CASRPGQGYGYTF
>.|TRBV18|TRBD1|TRBJ1-4
TGTGCCAGCTCACCTACCGGGACAGGACACGAAAAACTGTTTTTT
CASSPTGTGHEKLFF
>.|TRBV19|.|TRBJ2-1
TGTGCCAGTAGTATTGGACGGGTCTTGGAGCAGTTCTTC
CASSIGRVLEQFF
>.|TRBV19|TRBD1|TRBJ1-1
TGTGCCAGCTGGACAGGGGCGGGTATGAACACTGAAGCTTTCTTT
CASWTGAGMNTEAFF
>.|TRBV7-9|.|TRBJ2-7
TGTGCCAGCGGAGCGGTCTACGAGCAGTACTTC
CASGAVYEQYF
>once|TRBV7-2|.|TRBJ2-5
TGTGCCAGCAGCTCGGTCGGCGGGACAGTCAAAACAGAGACCCAGTACTTC
CASSSVGGTVKTETQYF
>.|TRBV19|TRBD1|TRBJ1-1
TGTGCCAGTAGTATCGGACAGGGAAGTCTGAACACTGAAGCTTTCTTT
CASSIGQGSLNTEAFF